Below, 23 T cell receptor beta chains from the same sample are listed, as sequenced in a study of blood T cell repertoires in COVID-19. Profiled with immunoSEQ multiplex PCR; TCRdb holds only in-frame clones, not every one. In the table there are 130,000 to 150,000 clones, 82% of which are singletons. The sample consisted of peripheral blood. Every receptor here comes from a human donor with acute or convalescent COVID-19. The donor label of this sample is uncertain.

This clone was recorded once. V is TRBV2 and J is TRBJ2-1; TRBD2 matches 9 bases. CDR1 and CDR2 from the germline V gene are SNHLY and FYNNEI. This CDR3 is 15 amino acids long. V lost 2 bases, J lost 9 bases, and 8 bases stayed unmatched. This chain's CDR3 is CASSERTSASSEQFF. The CDR3 DNA reads TGTGCCAGCAGTGAACGGACTAGCGCCAGCAGTGAGCAGTTCTTC.

This clone was recorded once. Other DNA sequences within the sample encode an identical CDR3. The chain couples TRBV7-3 to TRBJ2-2, with D possibly TRBD2 on 5 matching bases. The CDR3 spans 15 residues. Looked up from germline, CDR1 is SGHTA and CDR2 is FQGTGA. Trimming stripped 5 bases from V and 0 bases from J, with 10 bases between. DNA for the CDR3: TGTGCCAGCAGCCCCCTGAGGGCGAACACCGGGGAGCTGTTTTTT. Its translation is CASSPLRANTGELFF.

This sequence joins TRBV3-1 (or the pseudogene TRBV3-2) and TRBJ1-2; D possibly corresponds to TRBD1 (6 bases). Trimming took 1 base from V and 3 from J, leaving 9 bases between them. This CDR3 has 14 amino acids. The germline CDR1 and CDR2 sequences are LGHDT and YNNKEL (reference sequence). For the CDR3, the DNA is TGTGCCAGCAGCCAAGTGGCAGGGGACTATGGCTACACCTTC. This translates into CASSQVAGDYGYTF.

The chain couples TRBV11-2 to TRBJ1-2; 11 nucleotides line up with TRBD1. The CDR3 loop spans 15 amino acids. The ends lost 5 bases at V and 7 bases at J; junction bases unmatched: 9. CDR1 and CDR2 from the germline V gene are SGHAT and FQNNGV. The DNA of the CDR3 is TGTGCCAGCAGCGATCCAGGACAGGGGGCGGTTGGCTACACCTTC. This gives the protein CASSDPGQGAVGYTF.

This chain links TRBV6-5 with TRBJ2-3; D is perhaps TRBD2 (6 bases). V dropped 8 bases and J dropped 0 bases, with 9 bases sitting between them. The germline gives CDR1 MNHEY, CDR2 SVGAGI. The CDR3 runs 13 residues. CDR3: CASRAGSTDTQYF. For the CDR3, the DNA is TGTGCCAGCCGGGCGGGGAGCACAGATACGCAGTATTTT.

In the case of this clone: Other DNA sequences in the sample encode the same CDR3. The gene calls are TRBV9 and TRBJ1-1; D gene unclear. CDR3 length equals 14 residues. CDR1 SGDLS and CDR2 YYNGEE come from the germline V gene. V lost 0 bases and J 0 bases, leaving 6 bases between the germline ends. As DNA, the CDR3 is TGTGCCAGCAGCGTAGACCAGATGAACACTGAAGCTTTCTTT. This codes for CASSVDQMNTEAFF. Variable domain in full (rest from reference TRBV9 and TRBJ1-1): DSGVTQTPKHLITATGQRVTLRCSPRSGDLSVYWYQQSLDQGLQFLIQYYNGEERAKGNILERFSAQQFPDLHSELNLSSLELGDSALYFCASSVDQMNTEAFFGQGTRLTVV.

The rearrangement joins TRBV5-4 to TRBJ1-1; perhaps TRBD1 as D (5 bases). CDR1 and CDR2 (germline): SGHNT, YYREEE (reference sequence). The CDR3 is 16 residues long. V lost 0 bases and J lost 0, with 12 bases in between. The CDR3 spells CASSLARGTMNTEAFF. Here the CDR3 DNA reads TGTGCCAGCAGCTTGGCCCGGGGGACCATGAACACTGAAGCTTTCTTT.

V is TRBV6-6 and J is TRBJ2-7; 10 nucleotides agree with TRBD1. Losses at the gene ends were 5 bases for V and 2 bases for J; bases not matched to a gene: 3. The CDR3 is 14 amino acids. CDR1 and CDR2 (germline): MNHNY, SVGAGI (reference sequence). The CDR3 bases are TGTGCCAGCAGTACGGGACAGGGGACCTACGAGCAGTACTTC. This sequence encodes CASSTGQGTYEQYF.

This chain links TRBV7-9 with TRBJ1-5; D is unresolved. V lost 5 bases, J lost 0 bases, and 11 bases lay in between. Germline V gene lookup returns CDR1 SEHNR and CDR2 FQNEAQ (reference sequence). The CDR3 loop spans 15 amino acids. CDR3 coding DNA: TGTGCCAGCAGCGCCGCGCGGAATAGCAATCAGCCCCAGCATTTT. Its protein product is CASSAARNSNQPQHF.

This clone was seen only a few times. The chain uses TRBV6-5 and TRBJ1-2, with D unclear. The germline CDR1 and CDR2 sequences are MNHEY and SVGAGI. V was pared by 5 bases and J by 4 bases, with 11 bases between. The CDR3 is 13 residues long. The CDR3 is CASSTQAVYGYTF. In nucleotides, the CDR3 is TGTGCCAGCAGTACCCAGGCCGTCTATGGCTACACCTTC.

This chain connects TRBV28 to TRBJ2-7; the match to TRBD1 covers 10 bases. Germline trimming cut 4 bases from V and 5 bases from J; bases unmatched to any gene: 5. The CDR3 is 14 amino acids. Germline CDR1 reads MDHEN; CDR2 reads SYDVKM. Written as DNA, the CDR3 is TGTGCCAGCAGTTGGGGGACAGGGGTCCACGAGCAGTACTTC. It encodes CASSWGTGVHEQYF.

The J gene is TRBJ1-2, the V gene TRBV9; D perhaps matches TRBD1 (6 bases). Germline values: CDR1 SGDLS, CDR2 YYNGEE. The CDR3 sequence is 14 residues long. The ends were cut back, 7 bases at V and 8 bases at J, with 21 bases in the middle. The CDR3 is CASAVNKAGDGYTF. CDR3 bases: TGTGCCAGCGCGGTTAACAAGGCAGGGGACGGCTACACCTTC. Filled out from reference TRBV9 and TRBJ1-2, the complete variable domain reads DSGVTQTPKHLITATGQRVTLRCSPRSGDLSVYWYQQSLDQGLQFLIQYYNGEERAKGNILERFSAQQFPDLHSELNLSSLELGDSALYFCASAVNKAGDGYTFGSGTRLTVV.

The chain employs TRBV5-1 and TRBJ2-7; tentatively, D is TRBD1 (6 bases). The CDR3 length is 13 residues. V dropped 3 bases and J dropped 3 bases, with 10 bases sitting between them. Germline V CDR1 and CDR2: SGHRS, YFSETQ. The CDR3 DNA reads as TGCGCCAGCAGCTCCACAGGGAACTACGAGCAGTACTTC. It translates to CASSSTGNYEQYF.

This clone appeared a few times. The CDR3 reads CASSQTGLAYGYTF. For the CDR3, the DNA is TGTGCCAGCAGCCAGACGGGACTAGCCTATGGCTACACCTTC. V and J are TRBV3-1 (or the pseudogene TRBV3-2) and TRBJ1-2, with D perhaps TRBD1 (5 bases). Trimming removed 3 bases at V and 4 bases at J, with 12 bases between. The CDR3 covers 14 residues. The germline gives CDR1 LGHDT, CDR2 YNNKEL (reference sequence).

V and J are TRBV21-1 and TRBJ1-3. TRBV21-1 is an annotated pseudogene. The CDR3 consists of 16 residues. The CDR3 DNA reads as TGTGCCAGCAGCAACATCCTCGGTCCCTCTGGAAACACCATATATTTT. The encoded protein is CASSNILGPSGNTIYF.

This clone appeared once. CDR3 sequence reads: CASSWGQSNSPLHF. Here the CDR3 DNA reads TGTGCCAGCAGCTGGGGACAGTCCAATTCACCCCTCCACTTT. This chain joins TRBV7-2 and TRBJ1-6; TRBD1 aligns across 7 bases. The CDR3 loop spans 14 amino acids. CDR1 and CDR2 (germline): SGHTA, FQGNSA. With 4 bases clipped from V and 7 bases from J, the junction kept 4 bases outside the gene matches. Supplemented by reference TRBV7-2 and TRBJ1-6, the full variable domain reads GAGVSQSPSNKVTEKGKDVELRCDPISGHTALYWYRQSLGQGLEFLIYFQGNSAPDKSGLPSDRFSAERTGGSVSTLTIQRTQQEDSAVYLCASSWGQSNSPLHFGNGTRLTVT.

The chain combines TRBV27 with TRBJ1-2, with TRBD1 identical over 7 bases. The CDR3 loop spans 14 amino acids. Losses at the gene ends were 4 bases for V and 8 bases for J; bases not matched to a gene: 10. Germline loops: CDR1 MNHEY, CDR2 SMNVEV (reference sequence). The CDR3 bases are TGTGCCAGCAGTTCCCCGGGACAGTTCGGCGGCTACACCTTC. Protein sequence: CASSSPGQFGGYTF.

The rearrangement joins TRBV23-1 to TRBJ2-7, with D tentatively TRBD1 (6 bases). TRBV23-1 carries the ORF label, with uncertain function. CDR3 size: 12 residues. The CDR3 here is CVPPGVPCEQYF. CDR3 DNA: TGCGTCCCCCCAGGGGTTCCCTGCGAGCAGTACTTC.

This clone showed up just once. The rearrangement links TRBV12-3 or TRBV12-4 to TRBJ2-7; TRBD1 is a possible D gene (6 bases). Trimming removed 5 bases from V and 1 base from J, with 9 bases in between. This CDR3 has 13 amino acids. In DNA form, the CDR3 reads TGTGCCAGCAGTCCACAGGGTTCCTACGAGCAGTACTTC. Translated: CASSPQGSYEQYF.

This clone was seen only a few times. The gene calls are TRBV2 and TRBJ2-7, with TRBD1 matching over 8 bases. The V segment lost 10 bases and the J segment 6 bases; nucleotides outside the gene matches: 14. The CDR3 is 14 amino acids. CDR1 and CDR2 from the germline V gene are SNHLY and FYNNEI. CDR3 amino acids: CAIATKGQGTEQYF. CDR3 nucleotides: TGTGCCATCGCGACGAAAGGACAGGGAACCGAGCAGTACTTC.

The chain links TRBV29-1 to TRBJ2-7; TRBD1 aligns across 9 bases. CDR3 length: 13 amino acids. Germline trimming cut 6 bases from V and 5 bases from J; bases unmatched to any gene: 8. In germline, CDR1 is SQVTM, CDR2 ANQGSEA. The CDR3 loop is CSVAVDRGDEQYF. The CDR3 DNA follows: TGCAGCGTAGCAGTCGACAGGGGGGACGAGCAGTACTTC.

The rearrangement uses TRBV4-2 and TRBJ2-1, with 9 bases aligning to TRBD2. After removal of 3 bases from V and 8 bases from J, the junction contained 5 bases not matched to a gene. In germline, CDR1 is LGHNA, CDR2 YNFKEQ. The CDR3 runs to 14 residues. CDR3 DNA: TGTGCCAGCAGCCATGAACGGACTAGCGATGAGCAGTTCTTC. Residues: CASSHERTSDEQFF.

The gene calls are TRBV11-2 and TRBJ1-1; unclear D gene. Germline loops: CDR1 SGHAT, CDR2 FQNNGV. V lost 5 bases and J 1 base, leaving 14 bases between the germline ends. The CDR3 sequence is 15 residues long. CDR3 sequence (DNA): TGTGCCAGCAGCCCTTCTCAGACTCCGAACACTGAAGCTTTCTTT. Translation: CASSPSQTPNTEAFF.